The table lists the clone carrying this T cell receptor beta chain with a few counts. This specimen belongs to a study of identical twins. TCRdb reanalysed the 5' RACE reads using MiXCR and keeps one entry per CDR3 protein. This table has 200,000 to 300,000 distinct CDR3 sequences, under 12% appearing once. The V gene's germline CDR1 is MNHEY and CDR2 SMNVEV (reference sequence). The CDR3 is 14 residues long. Trimming removed 2 bases at V and 3 bases at J, with 7 bases between. The origin of this receptor is a man over 45 in good health. The chain combines TRBV27 with TRBJ2-2; D is unresolved. The source material was memory T cells sorted from blood. CDR3 sequence: CASSLRFDTGELFF. The CDR3 coding sequence is TGTGCCAGCAGTTTAAGGTTTGACACCGGGGAGCTGTTTTTT.